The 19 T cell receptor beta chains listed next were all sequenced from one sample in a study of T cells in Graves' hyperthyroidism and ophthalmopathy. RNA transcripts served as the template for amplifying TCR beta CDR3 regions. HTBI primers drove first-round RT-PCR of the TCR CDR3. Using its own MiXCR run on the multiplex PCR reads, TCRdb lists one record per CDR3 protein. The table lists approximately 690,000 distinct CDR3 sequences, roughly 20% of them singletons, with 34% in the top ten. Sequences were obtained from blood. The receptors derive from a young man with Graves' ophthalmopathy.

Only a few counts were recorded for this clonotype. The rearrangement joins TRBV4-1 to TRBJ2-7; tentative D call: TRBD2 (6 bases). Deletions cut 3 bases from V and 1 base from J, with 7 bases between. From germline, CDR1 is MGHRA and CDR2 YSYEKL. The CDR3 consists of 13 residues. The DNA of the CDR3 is TGCGCCAGCAGCCATCTAGCGTCCTACGAGCAGTACTTC. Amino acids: CASSHLASYEQYF.

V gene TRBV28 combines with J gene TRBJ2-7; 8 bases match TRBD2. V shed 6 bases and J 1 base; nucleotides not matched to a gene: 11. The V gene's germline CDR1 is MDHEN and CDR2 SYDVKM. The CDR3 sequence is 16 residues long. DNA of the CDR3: TGTGCCAGCAGCCCGCGCACCGGGACTAGATCCTACGAGCAGTACTTC. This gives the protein CASSPRTGTRSYEQYF.

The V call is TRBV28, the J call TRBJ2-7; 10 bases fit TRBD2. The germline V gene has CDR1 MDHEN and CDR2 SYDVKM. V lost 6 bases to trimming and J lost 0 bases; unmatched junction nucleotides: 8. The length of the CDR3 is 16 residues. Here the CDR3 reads CASSARTSGASYEQYF. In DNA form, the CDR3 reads TGTGCCAGCAGCGCTAGGACTAGCGGTGCCTCCTACGAGCAGTACTTC.

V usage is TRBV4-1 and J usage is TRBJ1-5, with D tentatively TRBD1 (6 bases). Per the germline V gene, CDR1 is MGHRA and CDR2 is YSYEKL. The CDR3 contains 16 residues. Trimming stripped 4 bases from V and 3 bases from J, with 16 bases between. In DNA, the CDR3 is TGCGCCAGCAGCCTCATGGTCCAGGGGAACAATCAGCCCCAGCATTTT. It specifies CASSLMVQGNNQPQHF.

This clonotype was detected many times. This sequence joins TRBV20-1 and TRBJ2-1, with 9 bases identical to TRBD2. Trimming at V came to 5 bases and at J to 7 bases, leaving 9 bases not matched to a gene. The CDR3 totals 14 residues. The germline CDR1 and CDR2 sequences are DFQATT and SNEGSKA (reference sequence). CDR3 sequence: CSAPTGTSWNEQFF. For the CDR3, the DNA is TGCAGTGCTCCAACCGGGACTAGCTGGAATGAGCAGTTCTTC.

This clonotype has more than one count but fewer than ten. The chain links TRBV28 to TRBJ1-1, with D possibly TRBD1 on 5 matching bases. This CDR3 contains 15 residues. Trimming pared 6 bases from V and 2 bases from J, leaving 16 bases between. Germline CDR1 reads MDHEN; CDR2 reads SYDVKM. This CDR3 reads CASRAFKGANTEAFF. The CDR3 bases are TGTGCCAGCAGGGCCTTTAAAGGGGCTAACACTGAAGCTTTCTTT.

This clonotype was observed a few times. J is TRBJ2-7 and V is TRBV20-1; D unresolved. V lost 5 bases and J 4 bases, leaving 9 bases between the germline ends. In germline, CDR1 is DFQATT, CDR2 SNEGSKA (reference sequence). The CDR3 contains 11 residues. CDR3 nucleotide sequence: TGCAGTGCTCCCGTCGGTTACGAGCAGTACTTC. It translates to CSAPVGYEQYF.

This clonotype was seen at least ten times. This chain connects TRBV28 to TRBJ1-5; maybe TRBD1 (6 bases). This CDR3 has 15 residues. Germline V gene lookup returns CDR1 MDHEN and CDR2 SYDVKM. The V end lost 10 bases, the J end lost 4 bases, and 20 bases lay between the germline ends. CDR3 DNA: TGTGCCACAGCTGGTTGGGGGCGAGGAAATCAGCCCCAGCATTTT. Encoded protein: CATAGWGRGNQPQHF.

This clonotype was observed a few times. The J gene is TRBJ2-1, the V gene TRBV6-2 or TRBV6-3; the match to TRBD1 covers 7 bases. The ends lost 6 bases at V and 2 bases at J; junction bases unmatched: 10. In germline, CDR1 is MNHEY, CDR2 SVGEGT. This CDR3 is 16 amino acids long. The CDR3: CASRTRQGLPYNEQFF. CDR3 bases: TGTGCCAGCAGGACCCGACAGGGCTTGCCCTACAATGAGCAGTTCTTC.

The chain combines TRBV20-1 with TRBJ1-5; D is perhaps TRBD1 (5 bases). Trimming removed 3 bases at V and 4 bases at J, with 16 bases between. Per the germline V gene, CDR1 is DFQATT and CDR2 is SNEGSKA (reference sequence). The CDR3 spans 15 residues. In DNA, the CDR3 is TGCAGTGCTAGTTTTGAAGGCAGGGATAATCAGCCCCAGCATTTT. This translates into CSASFEGRDNQPQHF.

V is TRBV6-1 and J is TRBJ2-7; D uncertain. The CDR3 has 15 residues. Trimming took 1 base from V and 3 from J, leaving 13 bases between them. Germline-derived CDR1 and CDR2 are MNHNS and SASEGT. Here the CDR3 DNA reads TGTGCCAGCAGTGAAGGTCCTGGGGTGAACTACGAGCAGTACTTC. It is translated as CASSEGPGVNYEQYF.

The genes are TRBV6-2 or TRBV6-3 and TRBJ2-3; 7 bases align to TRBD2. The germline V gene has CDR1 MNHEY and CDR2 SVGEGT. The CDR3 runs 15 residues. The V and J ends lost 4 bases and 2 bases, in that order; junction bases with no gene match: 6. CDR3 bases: TGTGCCAGCAGTTCGGCGGGAGTCGTCACAGATACGCAGTATTTT. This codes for CASSSAGVVTDTQYF.

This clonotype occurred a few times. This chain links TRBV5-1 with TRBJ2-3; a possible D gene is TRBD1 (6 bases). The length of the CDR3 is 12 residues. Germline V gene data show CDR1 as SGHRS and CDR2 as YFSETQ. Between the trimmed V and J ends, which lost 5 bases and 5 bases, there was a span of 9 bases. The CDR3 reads CASRVQGDTQYF. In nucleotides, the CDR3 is TGCGCCAGCAGAGTACAGGGAGATACGCAGTATTTT.

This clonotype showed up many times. CDR3 protein: CAATRAGNTEAFF. The CDR3 coding sequence is TGTGCCGCGACCCGGGCAGGGAACACTGAAGCTTTCTTT. The chain carries TRBV2 and TRBJ1-1; D is uncertain. The V and J ends lost 11 bases and 1 base respectively, with 14 bases between them. CDR3 length: 13 amino acids. Looked up from germline, CDR1 is SNHLY and CDR2 is FYNNEI.

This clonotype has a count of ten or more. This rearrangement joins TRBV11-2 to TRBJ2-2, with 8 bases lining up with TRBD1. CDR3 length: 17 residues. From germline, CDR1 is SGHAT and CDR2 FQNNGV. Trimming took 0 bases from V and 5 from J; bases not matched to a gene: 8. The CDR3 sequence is CASSLDPWTGKTGELFF. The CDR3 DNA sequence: TGTGCCAGCAGCTTAGATCCCTGGACAGGGAAGACCGGGGAGCTGTTTTTT.

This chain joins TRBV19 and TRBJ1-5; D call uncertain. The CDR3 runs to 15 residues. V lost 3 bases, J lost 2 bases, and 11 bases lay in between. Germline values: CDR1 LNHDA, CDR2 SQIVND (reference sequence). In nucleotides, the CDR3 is TGTGCCAGTAGTATGGTGGGGTACGGCAATCAGCCCCAGCATTTT. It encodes CASSMVGYGNQPQHF.

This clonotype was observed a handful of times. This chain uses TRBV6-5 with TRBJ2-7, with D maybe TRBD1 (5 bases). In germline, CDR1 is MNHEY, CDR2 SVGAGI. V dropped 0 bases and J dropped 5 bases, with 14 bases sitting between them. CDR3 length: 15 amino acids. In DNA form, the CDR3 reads TGTGCCAGCAGTTACTCGGGGCAGAACGCGAACGAGCAGTACTTC. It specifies CASSYSGQNANEQYF.

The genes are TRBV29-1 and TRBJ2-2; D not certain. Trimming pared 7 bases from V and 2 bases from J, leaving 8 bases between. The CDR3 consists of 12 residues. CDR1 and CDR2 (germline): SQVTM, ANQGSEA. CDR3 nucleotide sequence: TGCAGCGGTGGACGTAACACCGGGGAGCTGTTTTTT. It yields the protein CSGGRNTGELFF.

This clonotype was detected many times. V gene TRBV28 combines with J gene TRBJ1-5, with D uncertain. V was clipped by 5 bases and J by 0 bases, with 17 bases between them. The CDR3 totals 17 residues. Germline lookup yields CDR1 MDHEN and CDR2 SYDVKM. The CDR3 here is CASSPSGREDSNQPQHF. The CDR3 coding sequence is TGTGCCAGCAGTCCCTCTGGGAGGGAGGATAGCAATCAGCCCCAGCATTTT.